The 30 T cell receptor beta chains presented below share a single source sample, sequenced in a study of blood T cell repertoires in COVID-19. Method: immunoSEQ multiplex PCR; TCRdb's copy keeps in-frame clones and lacks some. The repertoire holds some 200,000 clones, with roughly 86% as singletons. The sequencing sample was made of peripheral blood. The receptors here all came from a woman at least 80 years old in a cohort sampled during active or convalescent COVID-19.

The CDR3: CATGLAGRNEQFF. Written as DNA, the CDR3 is TGTGCCACCGGGTTAGCGGGAAGGAATGAGCAGTTCTTC. The chain recombines TRBV10-3 with TRBJ2-1, with TRBD2 matching 8 bases. CDR3 size: 13 residues. The V gene end was trimmed by 10 bases and the J gene end by 7 bases; junction bases not matched to a gene: 9. Germline assignment: CDR1 ENHRY and CDR2 SYGVKD.

The J gene is TRBJ1-1, the V gene TRBV11-3, with D possibly TRBD1 on 5 matching bases. The CDR3 contains 15 residues. CDR1 is SGHNT, CDR2 YENEEA, per germline. Trimming stripped 3 bases from V and 6 bases from J, with 17 bases between. CDR3 sequence (DNA): TGTGCCAGCAGCTTCAGAAGGCAGGGTATTGCTGAAGCTTTCTTT. This codes for CASSFRRQGIAEAFF.

The chain has TRBV2 and TRBJ1-5; TRBD1 is a possible D gene (6 bases). The CDR3 is 12 amino acids. The germline V and J ends were trimmed by 6 bases and 7 bases, with 10 bases remaining between them. The germline CDR1 and CDR2 sequences are SNHLY and FYNNEI. The CDR3 reads CASRGTNQPQHF. DNA for the CDR3: TGTGCCAGCAGGGGGACAAACCAGCCCCAGCATTTT.

This sequence joins TRBV24-1 and TRBJ2-3; 7 bases line up with TRBD1. The junction had 8 bases not matched to a gene; V was cut back by 7 bases and J by 2 bases. The CDR3 is 15 residues long. Germline values: CDR1 KGHDR, CDR2 SFDVKD. The CDR3: CATSNRGAITDTQYF. The CDR3 DNA is TGTGCCACCAGCAACAGGGGCGCCATCACAGATACGCAGTATTTT.

The rearrangement uses TRBV19 and TRBJ1-5; D possibly corresponds to TRBD1 (6 bases). The germline V gene encodes CDR1 LNHDA and CDR2 SQIVND (reference sequence). There are 14 residues in the CDR3. V was shortened by 2 bases and J by 4 bases, with 9 bases between the two germline ends. The CDR3 loop reads CASSIRTVNQPQHF. The DNA for the CDR3 is TGTGCCAGTAGTATAAGGACAGTTAATCAGCCCCAGCATTTT.

This rearrangement joins TRBV11-3 to TRBJ1-1; maybe TRBD1 (6 bases). The CDR3 consists of 15 residues. V lost 6 bases, J lost 1 base, and 15 bases lay in between. Germline V gene sequence: CDR1 SGHNT, CDR2 YENEEA. The CDR3 coding sequence is TGTGCCAGCAGTCTTCGACAGGCTACGAACACTGAAGCTTTCTTT. This sequence encodes CASSLRQATNTEAFF.

The V gene is TRBV28, the J gene TRBJ2-7; 7 nucleotides match TRBD1. Germline V lookup: CDR1 MDHEN, CDR2 SYDVKM. V gave up 10 bases and J gave up 5 bases; unmatched junction bases: 11. This CDR3 has 13 amino acids. This chain's CDR3 is CATIDRAANEQYF. In DNA form, the CDR3 reads TGTGCCACCATCGACAGGGCGGCCAACGAGCAGTACTTC.

The CDR3 spells CASSYDRVLIYEQYF. CDR3 DNA: TGTGCCAGCAGTTACGACAGGGTTCTTATCTACGAGCAGTACTTC. This sequence joins TRBV6-2 or TRBV6-3 and TRBJ2-7; 7 nucleotides align to TRBD1. CDR1 is MNHEY and CDR2 is SVGEGT in the germline V gene. With V trimmed by 2 bases and J by 3 bases, 7 bases remained unmatched. This CDR3 is built from 15 residues.

The chain combines TRBV9 with TRBJ1-2; D not certain. This CDR3 spans 12 amino acids. The V and J ends lost 0 bases and 8 bases respectively, with 8 bases between them. Germline V CDR1 and CDR2: SGDLS, YYNGEE. In DNA form, the CDR3 reads TGTGCCAGCAGCGTAGGTGGCCACGGCTACACCTTC. It encodes CASSVGGHGYTF.

The J gene is TRBJ2-7, the V gene TRBV28; 7 bases are a match to TRBD1. This CDR3 has 15 residues. In germline, CDR1 is MDHEN, CDR2 SYDVKM. V dropped 8 bases and J dropped 5; count of bases not matched to a gene: 15. The CDR3 reads CASGTGQAYNHEQYF. As DNA, the CDR3 is TGTGCCAGCGGCACCGGACAGGCGTACAACCACGAGCAGTACTTC.

Notes on this clone: The same CDR3 is also encoded by other DNA sequences in this sample. This chain connects TRBV12-3 or TRBV12-4 to TRBJ1-1; D is ambiguous. Trimming took 3 bases from V and 1 from J, leaving 6 bases between them. CDR3 length: 13 residues. CDR3 protein: CASSLRRNTEAFF. The CDR3 nucleotides are TGTGCCAGCAGTTTGAGGCGGAACACTGAAGCTTTCTTT.

The chain is built from TRBV28 and TRBJ2-7, with D maybe TRBD1 (5 bases). V was trimmed by 2 bases and J by 5 bases, leaving 10 bases between them. The CDR3 runs 13 residues. Germline CDR1 and CDR2: MDHEN and SYDVKM. The CDR3 loop reads CASSLRGLNEQYV. In DNA, the CDR3 is TGTGCCAGCAGTTTAAGGGGTCTCAACGAGCAGTACGTC.

The rearrangement links TRBV19 to TRBJ2-5; D may be TRBD2 (6 bases). V dropped 4 bases and J dropped 5 bases, with 11 bases sitting between them. Looked up from germline, CDR1 is LNHDA and CDR2 is SQIVND (reference sequence). This CDR3 comprises 13 residues. The CDR3, as DNA: TGTGCCAGTAGTACTCAGGGACTGGAGACCCAGTACTTC. This sequence encodes CASSTQGLETQYF.

This rearrangement joins TRBV18 to TRBJ2-7, with D maybe TRBD1 (6 bases). Germline lookup yields CDR1 KGHSH and CDR2 LQKENI. V was trimmed by 2 bases and J by 1 base, leaving 15 bases between them. This CDR3 contains 16 residues. This chain's CDR3 is CASSPFEGVGSYEQYV. The DNA of the CDR3 is TGTGCCAGCTCACCATTCGAGGGGGTAGGGTCCTACGAGCAGTACGTC.

The CDR3 spells CASSSPRDMNTEAFF. The DNA for the CDR3 is TGTGCCAGCAGCTCCCCCCGGGACATGAACACTGAAGCTTTCTTT. This sequence joins TRBV5-4 and TRBJ1-1; possibly TRBD1 for D (6 bases). The CDR3 length is 15 residues. Trimming removed 3 bases at V and 0 bases at J, with 12 bases between. Germline lookup yields CDR1 SGHNT and CDR2 YYREEE (reference sequence).

The rearrangement joins TRBV7-2 to TRBJ2-2; D remains ambiguous. Germline CDR1 is SGHTA and CDR2 is FQGNSA. The CDR3 is made up of 15 amino acids. Trimming took off 3 bases at V and 0 bases at J, with 8 bases between the two ends. As DNA, the CDR3 is TGTGCCAGCAGCTTTTCGCGCGCGAACACCGGGGAGCTGTTTTTT. Protein product: CASSFSRANTGELFF.

This sequence joins TRBV3-1 (or the pseudogene TRBV3-2) and TRBJ1-1; D is undetermined. This CDR3 region has 14 residues. V was cut by 4 bases and J by 4 bases, with 13 bases left in between. Germline assignment: CDR1 LGHDT and CDR2 YNNKEL (reference sequence). CDR3 sequence (DNA): TGTGCCAGCAGCCCCTACGGCGGGAGCACTGAAGCTTTCTTT. This codes for CASSPYGGSTEAFF.

The chain couples TRBV10-3 to TRBJ2-2; 7 nucleotides agree with TRBD1. Germline trimming cut 5 bases from V and 1 base from J; bases unmatched to any gene: 4. The CDR3 runs 15 residues. Germline loops: CDR1 ENHRY, CDR2 SYGVKD. CDR3: CAISFDRENTGELFF. DNA for the CDR3: TGTGCCATCAGTTTCGACAGGGAGAACACCGGGGAGCTGTTTTTT.

The chain has TRBV21-1 and TRBJ2-7; the D segment call TRBD2 is taken from the table without a DNA check. TRBV21-1 has pseudogene status. The CDR3 spans 11 residues. This CDR3 reads CASSKSDEQYV. In nucleotides, the CDR3 is TGTGCCAGCAGCAAATCCGACGAGCAGTACGTC.

The V call is TRBV30, the J call TRBJ2-5; 7 bases are shared with TRBD2. Germline V gene lookup returns CDR1 GTSNPN and CDR2 SVGIG (reference sequence). V gave up 3 bases and J gave up 1 base; unmatched junction bases: 14. The CDR3 has 17 residues. This chain's CDR3 is CAWRGSGVADLQETQYF. The CDR3 coding sequence is TGTGCCTGGAGGGGAAGCGGGGTAGCGGACCTCCAAGAGACCCAGTACTTC.

The chain carries TRBV3-1 (or the pseudogene TRBV3-2) and TRBJ2-7; 11 positions agree with TRBD2. This CDR3 comprises 17 residues. In germline, CDR1 is LGHDT, CDR2 YNNKEL (reference sequence). J gave up 0 bases and V 1 base, and 5 bases lay outside the gene matches. The CDR3 loop reads CASSQGGTSGASYEQYV. In DNA, the CDR3 is TGTGCCAGCAGCCAAGGGGGGACTAGCGGAGCCTCCTACGAGCAGTACGTC.

The rearrangement links TRBV6-4 to TRBJ2-7; 8 positions agree with TRBD2. This CDR3 spans 14 amino acids. Germline CDR1 MRHNA, CDR2 SNTAGT. The V and J ends lost 7 bases and 5 bases, in that order; junction bases with no gene match: 10. The CDR3, as DNA: TGTGCCAGCACCCCCGGGACTAGGAACAACGAGCAGTACGTC. It translates to CASTPGTRNNEQYV.

V usage is TRBV6-7 and J usage is TRBJ1-4; TRBD1 is a possible D gene (6 bases). TRBV6-7 is noted as an ORF with a role that remains uncertain. This CDR3 is built from 23 residues. V was pared by 8 bases and J by 0 bases, with 37 bases between. The CDR3: CASVEGPVKQGGFCTATNEKLFF. DNA of the CDR3: TGTGCCAGCGTAGAGGGGCCCGTAAAACAGGGAGGGTTTTGTACGGCAACTAATGAAAAACTGTTTTTT.

This clone was recorded only once. V gene TRBV7-8 combines with J gene TRBJ2-7; 7 nucleotides align to TRBD2. After removal of 2 bases from V and 6 bases from J, the junction contained 7 bases not matched to a gene. Germline V lookup: CDR1 SGHVS, CDR2 FQNEAQ. The CDR3 is 14 residues long. CDR3 DNA: TGTGCCAGCAGCTTAAGGCGGGAGCAGGGCGAGCAGTACGTC. This translates into CASSLRREQGEQYV.

This rearrangement joins TRBV6-4 to TRBJ2-3, with TRBD2 identical over 10 bases. The V gene end was trimmed by 4 bases and the J gene end by 3 bases; junction bases not matched to a gene: 7. The germline gives CDR1 MRHNA, CDR2 SNTAGT. This CDR3 region has 16 residues. The CDR3 DNA reads as TGTGCCAGCAGTGCTCGGGCTAGCGGGAGAACAGATACGCAGTATTTT. This translates into CASSARASGRTDTQYF.

This chain uses TRBV23-1 with TRBJ1-2, with 7 positions matching TRBD1. TRBV23-1 is an ORF; its function is uncertain. The CDR3 length is 14 residues. V was clipped by 4 bases and J by 7 bases; unmatched bases: 9. The CDR3 DNA sequence: TGCGCCAGCAGTCGGGACAGTGGATATAGTGGCTACACCTTC. Encoded protein: CASSRDSGYSGYTF.

The chain couples TRBV11-2 to TRBJ1-2; 7 nucleotides line up with TRBD1. The V segment lost 4 bases and the J segment 7 bases; nucleotides outside the gene matches: 3. The CDR3 is made up of 12 amino acids. The germline CDR1 and CDR2 sequences are SGHAT and FQNNGV. CDR3 DNA sequence: TGTGCCAGCAGCTCGACAGGGTTTGGCTACACCTTC. This sequence encodes CASSSTGFGYTF.

The CDR3 here is CASSPRGLANNEQFF. The DNA of the CDR3 is TGTGCCAGCAGCCCCCGGGGACTAGCTAACAATGAGCAGTTCTTC. V usage is TRBV9 and J usage is TRBJ2-1, with 9 bases aligning to TRBD2. The germline V gene encodes CDR1 SGDLS and CDR2 YYNGEE. V gave up 4 bases and J gave up 5 bases; unmatched junction bases: 7. This CDR3 has 15 amino acids.

The V gene is TRBV2, the J gene TRBJ1-2; D is uncertain. Germline assignment: CDR1 SNHLY and CDR2 FYNNEI. This CDR3 has 11 amino acids. V lost 3 bases, J lost 8 bases, and 7 bases lay in between. CDR3 sequence (DNA): TGTGCCAGCAGTGAGGCTTGGGGCTACACCTTC. It encodes CASSEAWGYTF.

This chain's CDR3 is CSGAGSEKLFF. For the CDR3, the DNA is TGCAGTGGGGCAGGGTCTGAAAAACTGTTTTTT. The V call is TRBV20-1, the J call TRBJ1-4; D perhaps matches TRBD1 (5 bases). This CDR3 is built from 11 residues. CDR1 and CDR2 (germline): DFQATT, SNEGSKA (reference sequence). Deletions cut 7 bases from V and 7 bases from J, with 10 bases between.